Shown below are 14 T cell receptor beta chains from a single sample sequenced in a study of blood T cell repertoires in COVID-19. Assay: immunoSEQ multiplex PCR; the TCRdb copy retains only in-frame clones and omits some. The sample holds 100,000 to 130,000 clones, around 90% seen once. Specimen: peripheral blood. All receptors come from a man in his forties with active or convalescent COVID-19.

The rearrangement links TRBV6-5 to TRBJ1-4; weak D call: TRBD1 (5 bases). The CDR3 has 14 residues. From germline, CDR1 is MNHEY and CDR2 SVGAGI. Trimming pared 8 bases from V and 4 bases from J, leaving 14 bases between. CDR3: CASGYGGVNEKLFF. For the CDR3, the DNA is TGTGCCAGCGGCTACGGGGGGGTTAATGAAAAACTGTTTTTT.

J is TRBJ2-6 and V is TRBV19; D is undetermined. Trimming removed 4 bases from V and 0 bases from J, with 19 bases in between. The CDR3 consists of 19 residues. Germline V gene lookup returns CDR1 LNHDA and CDR2 SQIVND (reference sequence). The CDR3 bases are TGTGCCAGTAGTAGCCCGGGTGATCTCGTTCTCTCTGGGGCCAACGTCCTGACTTTC. This sequence encodes CASSSPGDLVLSGANVLTF. The full variable domain, rest sourced from reference TRBV19 and TRBJ2-6, is DGGITQSPKYLFRKEGQNVTLSCEQNLNHDAMYWYRQDPGQGLRLIYYSQIVNDFQKGDIAEGYSVSREKKESFPLTVTSAQKNPTAFYLCASSSPGDLVLSGANVLTFGAGSRLTVL.

V gene TRBV5-8 combines with J gene TRBJ1-1; 7 nucleotides align to TRBD1. The CDR3 length is 13 residues. The germline CDR1 and CDR2 sequences are SGHTS and YDEGEE. Trimming at V came to 2 bases and at J to 6 bases, leaving 4 bases not matched to a gene. CDR3 region: CASSFQGGPEAFF. CDR3 DNA: TGTGCCAGCAGCTTCCAGGGGGGCCCTGAAGCTTTCTTT. Drawing the rest from reference TRBV5-8 and TRBJ1-1, the complete variable domain is EAGVTQSPTHLIKTRGQQATLRCSPISGHTSVYWYQQALGLGLQFLLWYDEGEERNRGNFPPRFSGRQFPNYSSELNVNALELEDSALYLCASSFQGGPEAFFGQGTRLTVV.

The DNA for the CDR3 is TGTGCCAGCAGTTTAGGAGGCGAAAAACTGTTTTTT. Translating it yields CASSLGGEKLFF. This chain joins TRBV12-3 or TRBV12-4 and TRBJ1-4; D call uncertain. Trimming cost V 1 base and J 8 bases, with 5 bases left between them. The CDR3 loop spans 12 amino acids.

The chain links TRBV27 to TRBJ2-5, with a weak D call TRBD2 (5 bases). CDR3 length equals 14 residues. V was trimmed by 2 bases and J by 4 bases, leaving 11 bases between them. CDR1 and CDR2 (germline): MNHEY, SMNVEV (reference sequence). The CDR3 loop is CASSLVSSPETQYF. The CDR3 coding sequence is TGTGCCAGCAGTTTAGTATCTAGCCCAGAGACCCAGTACTTC.

The chain's CDR3 is CAWSVGQGRSPLHF. The CDR3, as DNA: TGTGCCTGGAGTGTTGGGCAGGGGCGGTCACCCCTCCACTTT. The V call is TRBV30, the J call TRBJ1-6; possibly TRBD1 for D (6 bases). CDR3 length: 14 residues. V was clipped by 0 bases and J by 10 bases, with 13 bases between them. Germline CDR1 and CDR2: GTSNPN and SVGIG (reference sequence). The full variable domain, with the rest looked up from reference TRBV30 and TRBJ1-6, is SQTIHQWPATLVQPVGSPLSLECTVEGTSNPNLYWYRQAAGRGLQLLFYSVGIGQISSEVPQNLSASRPQDRQFILSSKKLLLSDSGFYLCAWSVGQGRSPLHFGNGTRLTVT.

J is TRBJ1-1 and V is TRBV5-1; TRBD1 matches 7 bases. This CDR3 is built from 16 residues. Looked up from germline, CDR1 is SGHRS and CDR2 is YFSETQ. V trimming: 5 bases; J trimming: 1 base; junction bases outside the gene matches: 11. The CDR3 DNA sequence: TGCGCCAGCAGTCCTACGGGAGGGGGCGCGAACACTGAAGCTTTCTTT. Encoded protein: CASSPTGGGANTEAFF.

This clone was found a few times. The chain is built from TRBV6-5 and TRBJ2-3; D not resolved. The ends were cut back, 2 bases at V and 6 bases at J, with 12 bases in the middle. Germline values: CDR1 MNHEY, CDR2 SVGAGI. The CDR3 is 14 residues long. The CDR3 DNA reads as TGTGCCAGCAGTTACAGCCGCTACGGGGATACGCAGTATTTT. This encodes CASSYSRYGDTQYF.

The chain carries TRBV7-3 and TRBJ1-2; 8 nucleotides align to TRBD1. V shed 5 bases, J shed 8 bases, and the junction held 7 bases outside the gene matches. Looked up from germline, CDR1 is SGHTA and CDR2 is FQGTGA. This CDR3 region has 13 residues. Here the CDR3 DNA reads TGTGCCAGCAGCCAACAGGGGGATGAGGGCTACACCTTC. Translated, it gives CASSQQGDEGYTF. Full variable domain (rest looked up from reference TRBV7-3 and TRBJ1-2): GAGVSQTPSNKVTEKGKYVELRCDPISGHTALYWYRQSLGQGPEFLIYFQGTGAADDSGLPNDRFFAVRPEGSVSTLKIQRTERGDSAVYLCASSQQGDEGYTFGSGTRLTVV.

The sample holds one count of this clone. The rearrangement joins TRBV28 to TRBJ1-2; TRBD1 matches at 7 bases. This CDR3 region has 12 residues. Germline CDR1 MDHEN, CDR2 SYDVKM. The trim removed 6 bases at V and 8 bases at J, leaving 6 bases unmatched. The CDR3: CASSQTGTGYTF. The CDR3 DNA is TGTGCCAGCAGCCAGACAGGGACGGGCTACACCTTC.

This clone turned up a few times. At the DNA level, this CDR3 is encoded by other sequences in the same sample as well. The chain combines TRBV18 with TRBJ2-7, with 11 bases aligning to TRBD1. The germline CDR1 and CDR2 sequences are KGHSH and LQKENI. V lost 3 bases and J lost 2; bases outside the gene matches: 0. The CDR3 totals 14 residues. CDR3 sequence: CASSPGQGAYEQYF. The CDR3 DNA reads as TGTGCCAGCTCACCGGGACAGGGGGCCTACGAGCAGTACTTC.

The rearrangement joins TRBV3-1 (or the pseudogene TRBV3-2) to TRBJ2-5; the D is unclear. The CDR3 has 14 residues. The V end was cut by 0 bases, the J end by 5 bases, with 10 bases between. Germline V gene sequence: CDR1 LGHDT, CDR2 YNNKEL (reference sequence). CDR3 amino acids: CASSQEASLETQYF. The CDR3 DNA sequence: TGTGCCAGCAGCCAAGAGGCTAGTTTGGAGACCCAGTACTTC.

This clone was detected a few times. The CDR3 reads CASSHRGREQYF. CDR3 DNA sequence: TGTGCCAGCAGCCATAGGGGCCGGGAGCAGTACTTC. This rearrangement joins TRBV3-1 (or the pseudogene TRBV3-2) to TRBJ2-7; a weak D match, TRBD1 (5 bases). Germline V gene sequence: CDR1 LGHDT, CDR2 YNNKEL (reference sequence). The germline V and J ends were trimmed by 3 bases and 7 bases, with 10 bases remaining between them. The CDR3 extends over 12 amino acids.

This sequence joins TRBV19 and TRBJ1-5, with a possible D match to TRBD1 (6 bases). The V and J ends lost 2 bases and 1 base respectively, with 9 bases between them. The germline V gene has CDR1 LNHDA and CDR2 SQIVND (reference sequence). This CDR3 spans 15 amino acids. The CDR3 nucleotides read TGTGCCAGTAGTATATCGAGGGGGAGCAATCAGCCCCAGCATTTT. Encoded protein: CASSISRGSNQPQHF.